This passage covers 21 T cell receptor beta chains from one sample sequenced in a study of beta chain features in type 1 diabetes (dated 2018 in TCRdb). Libraries were built with the immunoSEQ multiplex PCR assay. The High Capacity cDNA Reverse Transcription Kit was used to reverse transcribe all of the isolated RNA, meaning that expressed TCRB transcripts were what got sequenced. In its TCRdb copy, this immuneACCESS table keeps in-frame sequences only and misses some clones. Where compared with another copy, unresolved V genes explain less than half of these, and the others have no known cause. The sample table lists about 230,000 clones, over 9.5% of them with a count of one. Under 0.035% of the sample is taken by the ten largest. The sequencing input was naive CD4+ T cells from blood. This specimen's cell subset or site label, interpreted: true naive CD4+ T cells. These TCRs come from a woman aged 18-29 years in good health.

The chain links TRBV2 to TRBJ2-4; TRBD2 matches at 7 bases. Looked up from germline, CDR1 is SNHLY and CDR2 is FYNNEI. After removal of 3 bases from V and 0 bases from J, the junction contained 8 bases not matched to a gene. This CDR3 region has 17 residues. CDR3 sequence (DNA): TGTGCCAGCAGTGAGGGGGGGGGAGTTCTAGCCAAAAACATTCAGTACTTC. It encodes CASSEGGGVLAKNIQYF.

As DNA, the CDR3 is TGTGCCACCCTTTTGGGGGGGGGCCGTGGCTACACCTTC. The encoded protein is CATLLGGGRGYTF. The chain combines TRBV5-4 with TRBJ1-2, with D possibly TRBD1 on 6 matching bases. The CDR3 consists of 13 residues. Trimming left V 9 bases short and J 7 bases short, with 19 bases between. Germline CDR1 reads SGHNT; CDR2 reads YYREEE (reference sequence).

This clone was seen more than once but under ten times. The DNA for the CDR3 is TGTGCCAGCAGTGAACCTGGGACAGGCCGGGAGACCCAGTACTTC. It encodes CASSEPGTGRETQYF. The chain couples TRBV6-1 to TRBJ2-5, with TRBD1 identical over 8 bases. From germline, CDR1 is MNHNS and CDR2 SASEGT. The CDR3 loop spans 15 amino acids. V trimming: 2 bases; J trimming: 5 bases; junction bases outside the gene matches: 7.

The table lists this clone with a few counts. This rearrangement joins TRBV4-2 to TRBJ1-4, with a possible D match to TRBD1 (6 bases). In germline, CDR1 is LGHNA, CDR2 YNFKEQ. The CDR3 is 18 residues long. Trimming left V 4 bases short and J 0 bases short, with 18 bases between. This chain's CDR3 is CASSPDGPQGSTNEKLFF. In DNA form, the CDR3 reads TGTGCCAGCAGCCCTGATGGGCCACAGGGATCAACTAATGAAAAACTGTTTTTT.

The chain uses TRBV7-9 and TRBJ2-3; 8 bases are shared with TRBD2. Losses at the gene ends were 5 bases for V and 2 bases for J; bases not matched to a gene: 9. This CDR3 has 16 amino acids. The germline V gene encodes CDR1 SEHNR and CDR2 FQNEAQ (reference sequence). CDR3 nucleotide sequence: TGTGCCAGCAGCCCCCGGGGGGGGGCCGCCACAGATACGCAGTATTTT. Translating it yields CASSPRGGAATDTQYF.

This clone was detected only a few times. This chain links TRBV27 with TRBJ1-1, with 8 bases matching TRBD1. Germline lookup yields CDR1 MNHEY and CDR2 SMNVEV (reference sequence). V was clipped by 5 bases and J by 3 bases; unmatched bases: 11. This CDR3 is 16 amino acids long. The CDR3 here is CASSPMQGARDTEAFF. The CDR3 coding sequence is TGTGCCAGCAGTCCCATGCAGGGGGCGAGGGACACTGAAGCTTTCTTT.

This chain connects TRBV5-4 to TRBJ2-3; the match to TRBD1 covers 8 bases. The CDR3 contains 16 residues. Trimming at V came to 5 bases and at J to 2 bases, leaving 10 bases not matched to a gene. Germline V gene sequence: CDR1 SGHNT, CDR2 YYREEE (reference sequence). The CDR3 DNA follows: TGTGCCAGCAGTCCCGCCGCGGGACAGGTCACAGATACGCAGTATTTT. Translated, it gives CASSPAAGQVTDTQYF.

This clone has only a few counts. The genes are TRBV5-1 and TRBJ1-2; 9 bases agree with TRBD1. The CDR3 extends over 14 amino acids. After removal of 4 bases from V and 4 bases from J, the junction contained 5 bases not matched to a gene. CDR1 and CDR2 (germline): SGHRS, YFSETQ. CDR3 nucleotides: TGCGCCAGCAGCGAGGACAGGGGATTCTATGGCTACACCTTC. Translated: CASSEDRGFYGYTF. The full variable domain, completed using reference TRBV5-1 and TRBJ1-2, is KAGVTQTPRYLIKTRGQQVTLSCSPISGHRSVSWYQQTPGQGLQFLFEYFSETQRNKGNFPGRFSGRQFSNSRSEMNVSTLELGDSALYLCASSEDRGFYGYTFGSGTRLTVV.

The chain recombines TRBV30 with TRBJ2-7; maybe TRBD2 (6 bases). The CDR3 totals 16 residues. CDR1 is GTSNPN and CDR2 is SVGIG in the germline V gene (reference sequence). Trimming cost V 4 bases and J 4 bases, with 23 bases left between them. The CDR3 reads CAWNRDFLSGEYEQYF. DNA for the CDR3: TGTGCCTGGAATAGGGACTTTTTGTCCGGGGAGTACGAGCAGTACTTC.

This clone showed up just a few times. The V gene is TRBV30, the J gene TRBJ2-6; D is ambiguous. Germline CDR1 is GTSNPN and CDR2 is SVGIG (reference sequence). Trimming cost V 1 base and J 0 bases, with 10 bases left between them. The length of the CDR3 is 16 residues. The DNA for the CDR3 is TGTGCCTGGAGTGGCAGCGAGAGCTCTGGGGCCAACGTCCTGACTTTC. Its protein product is CAWSGSESSGANVLTF. The full variable domain, its missing parts supplied by reference TRBV30 and TRBJ2-6, is SQTIHQWPATLVQPVGSPLSLECTVEGTSNPNLYWYRQAAGRGLQLLFYSVGIGQISSEVPQNLSASRPQDRQFILSSKKLLLSDSGFYLCAWSGSESSGANVLTFGAGSRLTVL.

In this sample, this clone turned up a few times. The chain combines TRBV9 with TRBJ1-5; 9 bases match TRBD1. The germline CDR1 and CDR2 sequences are SGDLS and YYNGEE. Trimming cost V 3 bases and J 2 bases; bases outside gene matches: 6. The CDR3 loop spans 16 amino acids. The CDR3 DNA sequence: TGTGCCAGCAGCGGAGGGACAGGGCTAGGCAATCAGCCCCAGCATTTT. Protein product: CASSGGTGLGNQPQHF.

The V and J genes are TRBV10-3 and TRBJ1-4; the D gene is possibly TRBD1 (6 bases). CDR1 and CDR2 from the germline V gene are ENHRY and SYGVKD. V lost 6 bases and J 7 bases, leaving 18 bases between the germline ends. This CDR3 comprises 15 residues. CDR3 protein: CAIRANYRDGEKLFF. As DNA, the CDR3 is TGTGCCATCAGAGCTAACTACAGGGACGGTGAAAAACTGTTTTTT.

Only a few counts were recorded for this clone. The V and J genes are TRBV29-1 and TRBJ2-5; 10 positions agree with TRBD1. From germline, CDR1 is SQVTM and CDR2 ANQGSEA. The CDR3 has 15 residues. Unmatched junction bases numbered 8, after V lost 7 bases and J lost 0 bases. The CDR3 DNA reads as TGCAGCGGTACTGTGGGACAGGGGTACCAAGAGACCCAGTACTTC. Amino acids: CSGTVGQGYQETQYF.

This chain connects TRBV2 to TRBJ2-7; TRBD1 matches at 10 bases. CDR1 SNHLY and CDR2 FYNNEI come from the germline V gene. V lost 4 bases and J lost 5; bases outside the gene matches: 5. The length of the CDR3 is 14 residues. CDR3: CASSVETGGHEQYF. In DNA form, the CDR3 reads TGTGCCAGCAGTGTGGAGACAGGGGGCCACGAGCAGTACTTC.

V usage is TRBV5-4 and J usage is TRBJ1-5; tentative D call: TRBD1 (5 bases). This CDR3 region has 14 residues. Trimming left V 4 bases short and J 3 bases short, with 11 bases between. The germline CDR1 and CDR2 sequences are SGHNT and YYREEE (reference sequence). CDR3 loop: CASSLQGTNQPQHF. For the CDR3, the DNA is TGTGCCAGCAGCCTTCAGGGAACCAATCAGCCCCAGCATTTT.

The V call is TRBV30, the J call TRBJ1-1, with D possibly being TRBD1 (6 bases). V gave up 2 bases and J gave up 5 bases, with 12 bases separating them. This CDR3 contains 13 residues. Germline CDR1 reads GTSNPN; CDR2 reads SVGIG (reference sequence). The CDR3 reads CAWSIQGGTEAFF. The CDR3 DNA reads TGTGCCTGGAGTATACAGGGTGGGACTGAAGCTTTCTTT.

This clone was seen only a few times. Distinct nucleotide sequences in the sample also encode this CDR3. V gene TRBV20-1 combines with J gene TRBJ2-5, with D unclear. Trimming removed 1 base at V and 4 bases at J, with 4 bases between. The CDR3 length is 11 residues. The germline V gene encodes CDR1 DFQATT and CDR2 SNEGSKA (reference sequence). The CDR3 bases are TGCAGTGCTAGAGGGGCAGAGACCCAGTACTTC. Its translation is CSARGAETQYF.

This clone has at least ten counts. This chain connects TRBV18 to TRBJ2-5, with D possibly matching TRBD1 (5 bases). The CDR3 spans 15 residues. Germline V gives CDR1 KGHSH, CDR2 LQKENI. Trimming stripped 2 bases from V and 5 bases from J, with 15 bases between. CDR3 in amino acids: CASSPGLPGRETQYF. In DNA form, the CDR3 reads TGTGCCAGCTCACCAGGCCTCCCAGGGCGGGAGACCCAGTACTTC.

The chain employs TRBV11-1 and TRBJ2-3; 8 nucleotides line up with TRBD1. From germline, CDR1 is SGHAT and CDR2 FQDESV (reference sequence). This CDR3 spans 15 amino acids. Trimming at V came to 5 bases and at J to 7 bases, leaving 11 bases not matched to a gene. Here the CDR3 reads CASSMTGTGPNTQYF. In nucleotides, the CDR3 is TGTGCCAGCAGCATGACCGGGACAGGCCCCAATACGCAGTATTTT.

The chain links TRBV28 to TRBJ1-5; TRBD1 aligns across 9 bases. V trimming: 5 bases; J trimming: 2 bases; junction bases outside the gene matches: 1. Germline V lookup: CDR1 MDHEN, CDR2 SYDVKM. The CDR3 spans 14 residues. The CDR3 reads CASSGTGRNQPQHF. The DNA of the CDR3 is TGTGCCAGCAGTGGGACAGGGCGCAATCAGCCCCAGCATTTT. Variable domain in full (rest from reference TRBV28 and TRBJ1-5): DVKVTQSSRYLVKRTGEKVFLECVQDMDHENMFWYRQDPGLGLRLIYFSYDVKMKEKGDIPEGYSVSREKKERFSLILESASTNQTSMYLCASSGTGRNQPQHFGDGTRLSIL.

This clone was detected only a few times. The chain links TRBV4-1 to TRBJ2-1; 8 positions agree with TRBD1. V was pared by 4 bases and J by 7 bases, with 6 bases of the junction left unmatched. CDR1 MGHRA and CDR2 YSYEKL come from the germline V gene. The length of the CDR3 is 14 residues. CDR3: CASSPWTGRNEQFF. CDR3 bases: TGCGCCAGCAGCCCCTGGACAGGGAGGAATGAGCAGTTCTTC.